The rows below give T cell receptor beta chains drawn from one sample of a study of T cell changes during pregnancy in multiple sclerosis. The method was immunoSEQ multiplex PCR; TCRdb's version includes in-frame clones alone and lacks a portion of them. This sample yields approximately 90,000 clones, of which around 94% are seen a single time; about 0.8% belongs to the top ten. The sample was peripheral blood, taken in the third trimester of pregnancy. The receptor set was obtained from a female donor with multiple sclerosis, enrolled in a pregnancy study. Each CDR3 is given with its conserved first and last residue. D genes are given only for firm matches.

v_call: TRBV29-1; j_call: TRBJ1-1; d_call: TRBD1; cdr3_aa: CSVTGTGVLNTEAFF
v_call: TRBV28; j_call: TRBJ2-1; d_call: .; cdr3_aa: CASSLLRQGYNEQFF
v_call: TRBV6-1; j_call: TRBJ1-5; d_call: TRBD1; cdr3_aa: CASSVVTGGDQPQHF
v_call: TRBV6-4; j_call: TRBJ1-5; d_call: TRBD1; cdr3_aa: CASSVGRGRSNQPQHF
v_call: TRBV6-6; j_call: TRBJ2-1; d_call: TRBD1; cdr3_aa: CASSWGTAYNEQFF
v_call: TRBV5-4; j_call: TRBJ2-1; d_call: .; cdr3_aa: CASTSGGSGMLASYNEQFF
v_call: TRBV5-1; j_call: TRBJ2-3; d_call: .; cdr3_aa: CASSFGGDTQYF
v_call: TRBV28; j_call: TRBJ2-1; d_call: .; cdr3_aa: CASSSSDSDEQFF
v_call: TRBV19; j_call: TRBJ2-7; d_call: .; cdr3_aa: CASSGRYEQYF
v_call: TRBV6-1; j_call: TRBJ1-5; d_call: TRBD1; cdr3_aa: CASSARQGASNQPQHF
v_call: TRBV7-2; j_call: TRBJ2-7; d_call: TRBD1; cdr3_aa: CASSPGTGPSYEQYF
v_call: TRBV5-1; j_call: TRBJ1-1; d_call: TRBD1; cdr3_aa: CASSLGGQGAGAEAFF
v_call: TRBV4-2; j_call: TRBJ2-1; d_call: .; cdr3_aa: CASSQEGVAPRSDYNEQFF
v_call: TRBV10-3; j_call: TRBJ2-5; d_call: .; cdr3_aa: CAISEDGTVQETQYF
v_call: TRBV18; j_call: TRBJ2-6; d_call: .; cdr3_aa: CASSLQTGVGANVLTF
v_call: TRBV5-6; j_call: TRBJ1-1; d_call: .; cdr3_aa: CASSRLHQGYMNTEAFF
v_call: TRBV6-5; j_call: TRBJ1-1; d_call: TRBD1; cdr3_aa: CASSYSLTGAGTEAFF
v_call: TRBV27; j_call: TRBJ2-1; d_call: .; cdr3_aa: CASSSTGPLYNEQFF
v_call: TRBV15; j_call: TRBJ1-3; d_call: .; cdr3_aa: CATSRGRGSSGNTIYF
v_call: TRBV10-3; j_call: TRBJ1-1; d_call: .; cdr3_aa: CAIKVTPDTEAFF
v_call: TRBV5-1; j_call: TRBJ2-3; d_call: TRBD2; cdr3_aa: CASSPGTSGPDTQYF
v_call: TRBV5-1; j_call: TRBJ1-1; d_call: TRBD1; cdr3_aa: CASSSLPGGNTEAFF
v_call: TRBV27; j_call: TRBJ2-1; d_call: .; cdr3_aa: CASSFGGGGSYNEQFF
v_call: TRBV6-6; j_call: TRBJ2-3; d_call: .; cdr3_aa: CASSEFATQYF
v_call: TRBV6-1; j_call: TRBJ2-3; d_call: TRBD2; cdr3_aa: CASSGLAGGPDTQYF
v_call: TRBV7-2; j_call: TRBJ2-4; d_call: .; cdr3_aa: CASSRRVSIQYF
v_call: TRBV29-1; j_call: TRBJ2-7; d_call: .; cdr3_aa: CSVDTGYYEQYF
v_call: TRBV12-5; j_call: TRBJ1-5; d_call: TRBD1; cdr3_aa: CASGLGGQRQPQHF
v_call: TRBV10-3; j_call: TRBJ1-1; d_call: .; cdr3_aa: CAIGDSGPPGVF
v_call: TRBV7-9; j_call: TRBJ1-3; d_call: .; cdr3_aa: CASSAGTYNNGNTIYF
v_call: TRBV5-5; j_call: TRBJ2-3; d_call: TRBD2; cdr3_aa: CASSLELAGGLNTDTQYF
v_call: TRBV6-1; j_call: TRBJ2-1; d_call: .; cdr3_aa: CACQRSSYNEQFF
v_call: TRBV9; j_call: TRBJ2-7; d_call: .; cdr3_aa: CASSPVAGFNEQYF
v_call: TRBV4-1; j_call: TRBJ2-3; d_call: .; cdr3_aa: CASSQDGSGYATDTQYF
v_call: TRBV6-5; j_call: TRBJ2-5; d_call: TRBD2; cdr3_aa: CASKISGAQETQYF
v_call: TRBV7-2; j_call: TRBJ2-7; d_call: TRBD2; cdr3_aa: CASSLAATSGPPYEQYF
v_call: TRBV29-1; j_call: TRBJ2-2; d_call: .; cdr3_aa: CSARVTNTGELFF
v_call: TRBV5-1; j_call: TRBJ2-5; d_call: .; cdr3_aa: CASSFGTLQRETQYF
v_call: TRBV30; j_call: TRBJ2-1; d_call: TRBD2; cdr3_aa: CAWRTSGIPYNEQFF
v_call: TRBV28; j_call: TRBJ2-1; d_call: TRBD1; cdr3_aa: CASSPDRVVGGEQFF
v_call: TRBV19; j_call: TRBJ1-5; d_call: TRBD1; cdr3_aa: CASSIQDRRADQPQHF
v_call: TRBV7-9; j_call: TRBJ2-1; d_call: TRBD2; cdr3_aa: CASSSLAGAFYNEQFF